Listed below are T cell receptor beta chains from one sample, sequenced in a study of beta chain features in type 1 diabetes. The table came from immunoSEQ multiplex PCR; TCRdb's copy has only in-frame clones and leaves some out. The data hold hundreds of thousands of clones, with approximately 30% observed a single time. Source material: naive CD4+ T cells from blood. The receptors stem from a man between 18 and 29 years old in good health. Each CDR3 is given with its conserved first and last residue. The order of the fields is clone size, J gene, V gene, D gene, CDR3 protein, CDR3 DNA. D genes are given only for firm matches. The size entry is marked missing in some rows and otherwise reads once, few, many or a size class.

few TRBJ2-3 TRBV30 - CAWSGVLTDTQYF TGTGCCTGGAGTGGGGTATTAACAGATACGCAGTATTTT
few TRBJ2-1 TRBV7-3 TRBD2 CASSSTRKLAGANNEQFF TGTGCCAGCAGCTCGACACGTAAACTAGCGGGAGCCAACAATGAGCAGTTCTTC
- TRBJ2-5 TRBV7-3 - CASSLMPAPQETQYF TGTGCCAGCAGCCTAATGCCGGCACCCCAAGAGACCCAGTACTTC
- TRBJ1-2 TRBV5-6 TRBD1 CASSLVRGPYGYTF TGTGCCAGCAGCTTGGTCAGGGGGCCCTATGGCTACACCTTC
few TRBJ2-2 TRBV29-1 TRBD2 CSVRPGTSRGANTGELFF TGCAGCGTGCGCCCCGGGACTAGCAGAGGGGCGAACACCGGGGAGCTGTTTTTT
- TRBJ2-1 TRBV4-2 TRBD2 CASSQVGTSGGGEQFF TGTGCCAGCAGCCAAGTTGGGACTAGCGGAGGGGGTGAGCAGTTCTTC
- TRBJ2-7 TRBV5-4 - CASSSHDSYEQYF TGTGCCAGCAGCTCACATGATTCCTACGAGCAGTACTTC
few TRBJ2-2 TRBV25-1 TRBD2 CASTVAGSNTGELFF TGTGCCAGCACCGTAGCGGGGTCGAACACCGGGGAGCTGTTTTTT
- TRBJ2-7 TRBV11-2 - CASSPGPGSEYEQYF TGTGCCAGCAGCCCGGGCCCGGGCTCCGAATACGAGCAGTACTTC
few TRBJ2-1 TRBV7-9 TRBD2 CASRPVAGVGNEQFF TGTGCCAGCAGACCGGTAGCGGGAGTAGGCAATGAGCAGTTCTTC
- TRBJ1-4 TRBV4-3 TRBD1 CASSKRTGINEKLFF TGCGCCAGCAGCAAGAGGACAGGGATTAATGAAAAACTGTTTTTT
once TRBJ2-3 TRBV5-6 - CASSFQGGTDTQYF TGTGCCAGCAGCTTCCAGGGTGGCACAGATACGCAGTATTTT
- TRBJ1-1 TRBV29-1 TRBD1 CSVAGGAGEAFF TGCAGCGTGGCAGGGGGCGCCGGTGAAGCTTTCTTT
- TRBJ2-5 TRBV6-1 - CASRWGRGQETQYF TGTGCCAGCAGATGGGGTCGGGGACAAGAGACCCAGTACTTC
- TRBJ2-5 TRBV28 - CASRQETQYF TGTGCCAGCAGGCAAGAGACCCAGTACTTC
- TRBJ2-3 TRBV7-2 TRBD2 CASSFPSGRPSTDTQYF TGTGCCAGCAGCTTTCCTAGCGGGAGACCTAGCACAGATACGCAGTATTTT
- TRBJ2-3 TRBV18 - CASSPSLGRRTDTQYF TGTGCCAGCTCACCGTCCCTCGGCCGACGCACAGATACGCAGTATTTT
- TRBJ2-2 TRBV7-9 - CASRITGTPGGELFF TGTGCCAGCAGGATCACGGGGACCCCGGGCGGGGAGCTGTTTTTT
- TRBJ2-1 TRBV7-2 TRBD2 CASRPAGTSGRPEFF TGTGCCAGCAGGCCGGCTGGGACTAGCGGGAGGCCGGAGTTCTTC
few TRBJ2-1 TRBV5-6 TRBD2 CASSVSGIGNEQFF TGTGCCAGCAGCGTGAGCGGGATTGGCAATGAGCAGTTCTTC
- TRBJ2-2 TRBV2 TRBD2 CASIFSGTNTGELFF TGTGCCAGCATTTTTAGCGGGACTAACACCGGGGAGCTGTTTTTT
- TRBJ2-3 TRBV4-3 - CASSQPGTSTDTQYF TGCGCCAGCAGCCAGCCGGGGACTTCCACAGATACGCAGTATTTT
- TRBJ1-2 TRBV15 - CATSGTPGYYGYTF TGTGCCACCAGCGGTACACCAGGTTACTATGGCTACACCTTC
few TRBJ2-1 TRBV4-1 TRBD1 CASSQEEVLGQWLGEQFF TGCGCCAGCAGCCAAGAGGAGGTGTTGGGACAGTGGTTGGGTGAGCAGTTCTTC
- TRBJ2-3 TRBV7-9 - CASSLVLPSTDTQYF TGTGCCAGCAGCTTAGTTCTCCCCAGCACAGATACGCAGTATTTT
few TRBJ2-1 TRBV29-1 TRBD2 CSVSWTSGARNEQFF TGCAGCGTTTCCTGGACTAGCGGGGCCCGCAATGAGCAGTTCTTC
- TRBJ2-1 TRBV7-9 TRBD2 CASSQRTSAYNEQFF TGTGCCAGCAGCCAACGGACTAGCGCATACAATGAGCAGTTCTTC
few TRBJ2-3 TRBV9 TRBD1 CASSKTIRDRGPTDTQYF TGTGCCAGCAGCAAAACAATAAGAGACAGGGGGCCGACAGATACGCAGTATTTT
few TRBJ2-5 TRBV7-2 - CASSLQSGLQETQYF TGTGCCAGCAGCTTACAAAGCGGGCTGCAAGAGACCCAGTACTTC
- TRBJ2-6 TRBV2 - CASSPLIPGANVLTF TGTGCCAGCAGTCCGCTCATCCCTGGGGCCAACGTCCTGACTTTC
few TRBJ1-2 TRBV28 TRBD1 CASRFTGAGYGYTF TGTGCCAGCAGATTTACAGGGGCGGGCTATGGCTACACCTTC
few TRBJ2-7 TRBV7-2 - CASSSRGYREAYEQYF TGTGCCAGCAGCTCCCGGGGGTACAGGGAGGCCTACGAGCAGTACTTC
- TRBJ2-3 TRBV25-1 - CASSEFSRGDTDTQYF TGTGCCAGCAGTGAATTTAGCAGAGGGGACACAGATACGCAGTATTTT
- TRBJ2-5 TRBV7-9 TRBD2 CASSLRGSGSQETQYF TGTGCCAGCAGCTTACGGGGTAGCGGGTCTCAAGAGACCCAGTACTTC
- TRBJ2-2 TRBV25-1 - CASNDVNTGELFF TGTGCCAGCAATGACGTGAACACCGGGGAGCTGTTTTTT
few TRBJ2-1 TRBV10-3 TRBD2 CAIRETAGGFNEQFF TGTGCCATCAGGGAAACTGCGGGAGGGTTTAATGAGCAGTTCTTC
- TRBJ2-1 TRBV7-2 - CASSFAYNEQFF TGTGCCAGCAGCTTCGCCTACAATGAGCAGTTCTTC
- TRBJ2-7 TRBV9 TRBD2 CASSVTSGPTYEQYF TGTGCCAGCAGCGTAACTAGCGGGCCGACCTACGAGCAGTACTTC
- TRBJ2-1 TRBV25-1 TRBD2 CASSALLADFGEQFF TGTGCCAGCAGTGCTTTACTAGCGGACTTTGGGGAGCAGTTCTTC
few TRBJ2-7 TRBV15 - CATSREEEDEQYF TGTGCCACCAGCAGAGAGGAAGAGGACGAGCAGTACTTC
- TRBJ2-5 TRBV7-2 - CASSPSRETQYF TGTGCCAGCAGCCCCAGTCGAGAGACCCAGTACTTC
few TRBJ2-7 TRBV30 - CAWSVSPPMREQYF TGTGCCTGGAGTGTTTCCCCGCCGATGCGAGAGCAGTACTTC
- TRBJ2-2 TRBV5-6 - CASSHGRPYTGELFF TGTGCCAGCAGCCACGGGCGTCCCTACACCGGGGAGCTGTTTTTT
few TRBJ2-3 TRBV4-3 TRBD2 CASSRLPLAGGWGTDTQYF TGCGCCAGCAGCCGCCTCCCGTTAGCGGGAGGGTGGGGCACAGATACGCAGTATTTT
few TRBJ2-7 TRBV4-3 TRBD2 CASSQDMGLASHEQYF TGCGCCAGCAGCCAAGATATGGGACTAGCATCCCACGAGCAGTACTTC
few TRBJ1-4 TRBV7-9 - CASSPDTRNEKLFF TGTGCCAGCAGCCCCGACACGCGTAATGAAAAACTGTTTTTT
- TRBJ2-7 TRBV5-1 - CASRRASEVNEQYF TGCGCCAGCCGCCGAGCTAGCGAAGTCAACGAGCAGTACTTC
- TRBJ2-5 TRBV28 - CATRRGPTETQYF TGTGCCACCAGAAGGGGTCCCACAGAGACCCAGTACTTC
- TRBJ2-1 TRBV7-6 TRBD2 CASSATSGTYNEQFF TGTGCCAGCAGTGCGACTAGCGGGACGTACAATGAGCAGTTCTTC
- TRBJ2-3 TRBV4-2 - CASSREGPDTQYF TGTGCCAGCAGCCGAGAAGGACCAGATACGCAGTATTTT
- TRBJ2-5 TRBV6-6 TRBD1 CASSYSAGGTETQYF TGTGCCAGCAGTTACTCGGCAGGGGGAACTGAGACCCAGTACTTC
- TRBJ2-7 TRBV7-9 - CASSSALALYEQYF TGTGCCAGCAGCTCCGCTCTCGCATTGTACGAGCAGTACTTC
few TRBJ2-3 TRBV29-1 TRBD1 CSVEVGQKITDTQYF TGCAGCGTTGAAGTGGGACAGAAGATCACAGATACGCAGTATTTT